The sequence of this T cell receptor (beta chain) was determined in a study of shared clonotypes between healthy human individuals. General observations from the study: The sampled material consisted only of blood, and tissue repertoires are likely to differ. Non-shared clonotypes were found to have lower generation probabilities than the clonotypes that were shared by all four of the sorted-subset donors. Among a handful of donors, roughly 5% of naive CD4 clonotypes were found in common.

In this sample, this clone turned up once. As yet, its antigen is unknown. Using immunoSEQ multiplex PCR, the repertoire was profiled, and TCRdb retains in-frame clones only, with some absent. The profile shows about 2.3 million clones, 90% to 95% of them singletons. The CDR3 loop spans 15 amino acids. CDR1 and CDR2 from the germline V gene are SNHLY and FYNNEI. The J segment lost 6 bases and the V segment lost 6 bases, leaving 11 bases of the junction unmatched. The TCR originated in a man aged 18 to 29 in good health. Some clones in this sample may be carry-over from other donors' samples. The rearrangement uses TRBV2 and TRBJ2-1; TRBD2 aligns across 7 bases. The source material was naive CD4+ T cells from PBMCs. Subset indicated: CD45RA+ positively selected. DNA of the CDR3: TGTGCCAGCAGCCCCAACGCGGGAGAGGGCAATGAGCAGTTCTTC. Protein product: CASSPNAGEGNEQFF.